This T cell receptor (beta chain) was captured by sequencing in a study of shared clonotypes between healthy human individuals. The assay was immunoSEQ multiplex PCR, and TCRdb's table has in-frame clones only and misses some. The sample lists about half a million clones; 65% to 85% were seen once. As regards this clone: A far larger clone is one base from this, pointing to a likely read error.

The CDR3 has 17 amino acids. Losses at the gene ends were 4 bases for V and 2 bases for J; bases not matched to a gene: 11. Germline V gene lookup returns CDR1 LNHDA and CDR2 SQIVND (reference sequence). The receptor was derived from a woman in her thirties or forties in good health. Some clones in this sample may be carry-over from other donors' samples. The V and J genes are TRBV19 and TRBJ1-5, with 7 bases aligning to TRBD1. The specimen sequenced was PBMCs. The CDR3 coding sequence is TGTGCCAGTAGTAAAGGGTGGACAGGATGTGGCAATCAGCCCCAGCATTTT. This codes for CASSKGWTGCGNQPQHF.